These 20 T cell receptor beta chains share one sample of origin, sequenced in a study of blood T cell repertoires in COVID-19. The protocol was immunoSEQ multiplex PCR, while the TCRdb copy is restricted to in-frame clones and leaves out a portion. There are hundreds of thousands of clones in the sample; over 80% occur only once, and about 1.6% lies in the top ten. Sequences were obtained from peripheral blood. All receptors come from a woman in her thirties or forties who had recovered from COVID-19.

The chain combines TRBV20-1 with TRBJ1-1; the D is unclear. Germline V gene data show CDR1 as DFQATT and CDR2 as SNEGSKA (reference sequence). CDR3 size: 14 residues. The ends were cut back, 3 bases at V and 0 bases at J, with 11 bases in the middle. CDR3 protein: CSASLEVMNTEAFF. The CDR3 DNA reads TGCAGTGCTAGTCTAGAAGTAATGAACACTGAAGCTTTCTTT.

The J gene is TRBJ2-1, the V gene TRBV27, with 11 nucleotides matching TRBD2. V lost 6 bases and J lost 12; bases outside the gene matches: 13. Germline CDR1 reads MNHEY; CDR2 reads SMNVEV (reference sequence). The CDR3 is 15 residues long. CDR3 DNA: TGTGCCAGCAGACTGACTAGCGGGGCCCCATTCGGGCAGTTCTTC. Protein: CASRLTSGAPFGQFF.

V is TRBV9 and J is TRBJ2-1, with 8 nucleotides matching TRBD1. The CDR3 covers 16 residues. Losses at the gene ends were 3 bases for V and 7 bases for J; bases not matched to a gene: 12. Looked up from germline, CDR1 is SGDLS and CDR2 is YYNGEE. This CDR3 reads CASSAHPQGAGNEQFF. CDR3 in DNA: TGTGCCAGCAGCGCCCACCCCCAGGGGGCTGGTAATGAGCAGTTCTTC.

This chain connects TRBV7-8 to TRBJ2-7; 9 bases fit TRBD1. V lost 5 bases, J lost 5 bases, and 7 bases stayed unmatched. Per the germline V gene, CDR1 is SGHVS and CDR2 is FQNEAQ. This CDR3 contains 14 residues. The DNA of the CDR3 is TGTGCCAGCAGCCACCGGGACAGGGCGAACGAGCAGTACTTC. Protein: CASSHRDRANEQYF.

The gene calls are TRBV7-8 and TRBJ1-4, with TRBD1 matching 9 bases. Trimming removed 0 bases from V and 8 bases from J; junction bases left unmatched: 10. There are 17 residues in the CDR3. Per the germline V gene, CDR1 is SGHVS and CDR2 is FQNEAQ. The CDR3 nucleotides read TGTGCCAGCAGCTTAGCGCACCGGACAGGGGTGGAGGAAAAACTGTTTTTT. It yields the protein CASSLAHRTGVEEKLFF.

This clone was counted a single time. CDR3: CASSLAGTSNEKLFF. The CDR3 DNA sequence: TGTGCCAGCAGCTTAGCGGGGACAAGTAATGAAAAACTGTTTTTT. The chain carries TRBV7-9 and TRBJ1-4; D might be TRBD1 (6 bases). This CDR3 is 15 amino acids long. Deletions cut 0 bases from V and 4 bases from J, with 9 bases between. Germline V gene sequence: CDR1 SEHNR, CDR2 FQNEAQ (reference sequence).

This chain links TRBV6-7 with TRBJ2-3; no clear D gene. TRBV6-7 is labeled an ORF, and its function is uncertain. With 5 bases removed from V and 1 base from J, the gap between germline ends came to 16 bases. The CDR3 runs 16 residues. The CDR3: CASSQKSRCGTDTQYF. The DNA of the CDR3 is TGTGCCAGCAGTCAAAAAAGCCGGTGTGGCACAGATACGCAGTATTTT.

The chain joins TRBV4-3 to TRBJ2-1; 7 bases map to TRBD1. The CDR3 extends over 15 amino acids. Trimming cost V 3 bases and J 5 bases; bases outside gene matches: 7. Germline V gene data show CDR1 as LGHNA and CDR2 as YSLEER. The CDR3 is CASSHNRGTHNEQFF. The CDR3 DNA is TGCGCCAGCAGCCACAACAGGGGAACTCACAATGAGCAGTTCTTC.

The V and J genes are TRBV9 and TRBJ1-3; maybe TRBD1 (6 bases). Trimming cost V 4 bases and J 6 bases, with 11 bases left between them. Germline CDR1 SGDLS, CDR2 YYNGEE. This CDR3 comprises 13 residues. Here the CDR3 reads CASSTGHQNTIYF. In nucleotides, the CDR3 is TGTGCCAGCAGCACAGGGCACCAAAACACCATATATTTT.

The chain joins TRBV2 to TRBJ2-7, with D maybe TRBD1 (5 bases). Deletions cut 4 bases from V and 0 bases from J, with 10 bases between. There are 14 residues in the CDR3. The germline V gene encodes CDR1 SNHLY and CDR2 FYNNEI. This CDR3 is CASSVVRDSYEQYF. The CDR3 DNA follows: TGTGCCAGCAGTGTGGTCAGGGACTCCTACGAGCAGTACTTC.

The V and J genes are TRBV13 and TRBJ1-1, with TRBD1 as a possible D gene (5 bases). Germline V CDR1 and CDR2: PRHDT, FYEKMQ (reference sequence). V dropped 1 base and J dropped 9 bases, with 12 bases sitting between them. CDR3 length equals 13 residues. As DNA, the CDR3 is TGTGCCAGCAGCTTAGTAGCTACAGGCAAAGCTTTCTTT. Amino acids: CASSLVATGKAFF.

The chain links TRBV9 to TRBJ2-6; maybe TRBD2 (6 bases). From germline, CDR1 is SGDLS and CDR2 YYNGEE. The CDR3 contains 17 residues. Trimming removed 0 bases from V and 1 base from J, with 11 bases in between. The CDR3 loop is CASSVAFGGSGANVLTF. The CDR3 bases are TGTGCCAGCAGCGTAGCTTTTGGAGGGTCTGGGGCCAACGTCCTGACTTTC.

The gene calls are TRBV24-1 and TRBJ2-2; D call uncertain. The V end was cut by 4 bases, the J end by 3 bases, with 5 bases between. Germline lookup yields CDR1 KGHDR and CDR2 SFDVKD. CDR3 length: 13 amino acids. The CDR3 DNA reads as TGTGCCACCAGTGAACAATACACCGGGGAGCTGTTTTTT. Translation gives CATSEQYTGELFF.

This rearrangement joins TRBV6-5 to TRBJ2-1; 11 positions agree with TRBD2. This CDR3 contains 13 residues. Germline-derived CDR1 and CDR2 are MNHEY and SVGAGI. V shed 5 bases, J shed 6 bases, and the junction held 0 bases outside the gene matches. The CDR3 loop reads CASSLAGGNEQFF. CDR3 nucleotide sequence: TGTGCCAGCAGTCTAGCGGGGGGCAATGAGCAGTTCTTC.

This rearrangement joins TRBV11-2 to TRBJ2-7, with a possible D match to TRBD2 (5 bases). The germline gives CDR1 SGHAT, CDR2 FQNNGV. V lost 5 bases, J lost 6 bases, and 14 bases lay in between. The CDR3 covers 13 residues. In nucleotides, the CDR3 is TGTGCCAGCAGCCAAGCTCCGGGGAGCGAGCAGTACTTC. Amino acid sequence: CASSQAPGSEQYF.

The chain has TRBV2 and TRBJ1-5; D not resolved. The ends were cut back, 4 bases at V and 4 bases at J, with 14 bases in the middle. The CDR3 contains 15 residues. Looked up from germline, CDR1 is SNHLY and CDR2 is FYNNEI. CDR3 nucleotide sequence: TGTGCCAGCAGTGTAGCCATCGCCCTAAATCAGCCCCAGCATTTT. Its translation: CASSVAIALNQPQHF.

The chain has TRBV7-9 and TRBJ2-7, with 8 bases aligning to TRBD2. Germline loops: CDR1 SEHNR, CDR2 FQNEAQ (reference sequence). V was pared by 4 bases and J by 1 base, with 15 bases of the junction left unmatched. The CDR3 totals 18 residues. The CDR3 region is CASSSTLLLAGHSYEQYF. The CDR3 nucleotides are TGTGCCAGCAGCTCGACGTTACTTTTAGCGGGGCATTCCTACGAGCAGTACTTC.

This clone occurred once. This chain joins TRBV2 and TRBJ2-2; TRBD2 matches at 7 bases. Germline lookup yields CDR1 SNHLY and CDR2 FYNNEI. Trimming cost V 5 bases and J 3 bases; bases outside gene matches: 6. The CDR3 totals 15 residues. The CDR3, as DNA: TGTGCCAGCAGTCTGGAACGGGGGGACACCGGGGAGCTGTTTTTT. It encodes CASSLERGDTGELFF.

The chain recombines TRBV9 with TRBJ1-2; TRBD1 aligns across 9 bases. With 3 bases clipped from V and 1 base from J, the junction kept 4 bases outside the gene matches. The CDR3 has 15 residues. Germline V CDR1 and CDR2: SGDLS, YYNGEE. The CDR3 DNA reads as TGTGCCAGCAGCGGAGACAGGGGGGTTAACTATGGCTACACCTTC. This translates into CASSGDRGVNYGYTF.

This clone was detected only once. The chain combines TRBV27 with TRBJ2-5; D perhaps matches TRBD1 (5 bases). Germline V gene lookup returns CDR1 MNHEY and CDR2 SMNVEV (reference sequence). The CDR3 has 13 amino acids. The germline V and J ends were trimmed by 2 bases and 5 bases, with 9 bases remaining between them. The CDR3 DNA follows: TGTGCCAGCAGTTTAATCAGGGCGGAGACCCAGTACTTC. It is translated as CASSLIRAETQYF.